This T cell receptor beta chain came from a study of T cells in Graves' hyperthyroidism and ophthalmopathy. This clonotype has a count of ten or more. CDR3 length: 15 residues. Germline V gene sequence: CDR1 SGHRS, CDR2 YFSETQ. V dropped 0 bases and J dropped 3 bases, with 10 bases sitting between them. The TCR beta CDR3 regions underwent amplification using RNA transcripts as the source. TCR CDR3 regions were first amplified by RT-PCR with HTBI primers. TCRdb ran MiXCR on the multiplex PCR reads and lists one entry per CDR3 protein. The sample contains about 420,000 distinct CDR3 sequences, approximately 15% of which appear only once.

This chain links TRBV5-1 with TRBJ1-5; tentative D call: TRBD1 (5 bases). The sequence came from a woman between 18 and 29 years old with Graves' hyperthyroidism. The sequenced sample consisted of blood. This CDR3 is CASSLDRHVNQPQHF. The CDR3 nucleotides are TGCGCCAGCAGCTTGGACAGGCACGTCAATCAGCCCCAGCATTTT.